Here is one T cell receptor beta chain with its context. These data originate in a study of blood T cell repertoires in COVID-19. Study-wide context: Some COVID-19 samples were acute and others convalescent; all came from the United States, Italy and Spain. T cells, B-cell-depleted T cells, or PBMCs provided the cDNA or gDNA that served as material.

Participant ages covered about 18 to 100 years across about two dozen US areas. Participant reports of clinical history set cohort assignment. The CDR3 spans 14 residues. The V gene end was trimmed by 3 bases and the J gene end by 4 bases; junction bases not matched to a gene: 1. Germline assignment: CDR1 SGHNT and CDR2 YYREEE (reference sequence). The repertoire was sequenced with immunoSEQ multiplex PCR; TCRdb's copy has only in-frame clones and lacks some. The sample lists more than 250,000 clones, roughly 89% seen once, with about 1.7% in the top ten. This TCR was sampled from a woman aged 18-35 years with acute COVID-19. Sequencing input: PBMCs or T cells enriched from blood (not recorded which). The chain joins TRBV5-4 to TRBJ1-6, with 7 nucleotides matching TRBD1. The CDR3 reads CASSSGQYNSPLHF. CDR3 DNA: TGTGCCAGCAGCTCGGGACAGTATAATTCACCCCTCCACTTT.